The 23 T cell receptor beta chains below come from one sample, sequenced in a study of blood T cell repertoires in COVID-19. Method: immunoSEQ multiplex PCR; TCRdb's copy keeps in-frame clones and lacks some. The table records hundreds of thousands of clones, around 82% of them present only once. Sequencing was performed on peripheral blood. The source of these receptors is a woman aged 40-49 years with active or convalescent COVID-19.

The chain couples TRBV5-1 to TRBJ1-2; the D gene is possibly TRBD1 (6 bases). CDR3 length: 15 residues. CDR1 is SGHRS and CDR2 is YFSETQ in the germline V gene. Trimming left V 4 bases short and J 4 bases short, with 17 bases between. The CDR3 DNA is TGCGCCAGCAGCCAAGCGGGGGGGACAAGCTATGGCTACACCTTC. Translated: CASSQAGGTSYGYTF.

The rearrangement links TRBV30 to TRBJ1-1, with D perhaps matching TRBD1 (6 bases). The V gene lost 3 bases and the J gene lost 1 base, with 9 bases spanning the gap. CDR3 size: 13 residues. From germline, CDR1 is GTSNPN and CDR2 SVGIG (reference sequence). DNA for the CDR3: TGTGCCTGGAGCCCGACAGGGAACACTGAAGCTTTCTTT. Protein: CAWSPTGNTEAFF.

The chain is built from TRBV7-9 and TRBJ1-5; no firm D call. This CDR3 contains 15 residues. V was pared by 1 base and J by 4 bases, with 11 bases between. Germline CDR1 reads SEHNR; CDR2 reads FQNEAQ (reference sequence). The CDR3, as DNA: TGTGCCAGCAGCTTAGAAGGTCGGGGAAATCAGCCCCAGCATTTT. This codes for CASSLEGRGNQPQHF.

The chain links TRBV7-6 to TRBJ1-5, with 8 bases fitting TRBD1. V lost 5 bases, J lost 5 bases, and 14 bases stayed unmatched. This CDR3 is built from 17 residues. The germline V gene has CDR1 SGHVS and CDR2 FNYEAQ. This chain's CDR3 is CASSPLAGAGGHQPQHF. CDR3 coding DNA: TGTGCCAGCAGCCCGCTTGCGGGAGCAGGGGGCCATCAGCCCCAGCATTTT.

The J gene is TRBJ2-2, the V gene TRBV18; tentatively, D is TRBD1 (5 bases). Germline-derived CDR1 and CDR2 are KGHSH and LQKENI. Trimming removed 6 bases at V and 0 bases at J, with 17 bases between. The CDR3 runs to 17 residues. The CDR3 region is CASSAAVVGPNTGELFF. The CDR3 DNA is TGTGCCAGCTCGGCTGCAGTAGTGGGGCCGAACACCGGGGAGCTGTTTTTT.

CDR3 residues: CASSLRRAGSDKNIQYF. The CDR3 DNA sequence: TGTGCCAGCAGCTTACGGAGGGCAGGTTCGGACAAAAACATTCAGTACTTC. The chain carries TRBV7-2 and TRBJ2-4; D is possibly TRBD2 (6 bases). Germline V gene data show CDR1 as SGHTA and CDR2 as FQGNSA. The CDR3 runs 17 residues. The V gene lost 2 bases and the J gene lost 3 bases, with 17 bases spanning the gap.

The CDR3 coding sequence is TGTGCCAGCAGTTACCCCCCGGGCAATGAGCAGTTCTTC. The encoded protein is CASSYPPGNEQFF. V gene TRBV6-6 combines with J gene TRBJ2-1; D gene ambiguous. CDR1 MNHNY and CDR2 SVGAGI come from the germline V gene (reference sequence). V was clipped by 2 bases and J by 6 bases, with 8 bases between them. CDR3 size: 13 residues.

This chain uses TRBV28 with TRBJ1-2; D might be TRBD1 (5 bases). This CDR3 is built from 14 residues. The V gene lost 6 bases and the J gene lost 7 bases, with 18 bases spanning the gap. The germline V gene has CDR1 MDHEN and CDR2 SYDVKM. CDR3 DNA sequence: TGTGCCAGCAGCCAGACAGTCGCCGGTGGTGGCTACACCTTC. This codes for CASSQTVAGGGYTF.

The rearrangement uses TRBV7-2 and TRBJ1-5, with 9 bases lining up with TRBD1. The CDR3 has 15 residues. Trimming removed 1 base from V and 7 bases from J; junction bases left unmatched: 5. Germline-derived CDR1 and CDR2 are SGHTA and FQGNSA. CDR3 protein: CASSLGGQGVQPQHF. The CDR3 region has the DNA TGTGCCAGCAGCTTAGGGGGACAGGGTGTACAGCCCCAGCATTTT.

The chain couples TRBV6-5 to TRBJ1-3; 7 bases agree with TRBD1. Trimming at V came to 5 bases and at J to 3 bases, leaving 1 base not matched to a gene. Germline V gene data show CDR1 as MNHEY and CDR2 as SVGAGI. This CDR3 region has 13 residues. DNA of the CDR3: TGTGCCAGCAGTCAGGGGGTTGGAAACACCATATATTTT. As protein: CASSQGVGNTIYF.

V gene TRBV7-2 combines with J gene TRBJ2-3, with D possibly being TRBD2 (6 bases). The CDR3 spans 12 residues. Per germline, CDR1 SGHTA and CDR2 FQGNSA. Trimming took off 5 bases at V and 10 bases at J, with 13 bases between the two ends. The CDR3 region is CASSPLRGAQYF. CDR3 DNA sequence: TGTGCCAGCAGCCCCCTGCGCGGGGCGCAGTATTTT.

The chain uses TRBV28 and TRBJ1-2; possibly TRBD1 for D (5 bases). This CDR3 is 13 amino acids long. The germline V and J ends were trimmed by 6 bases and 3 bases, with 11 bases remaining between them. From germline, CDR1 is MDHEN and CDR2 SYDVKM. Written as DNA, the CDR3 is TGTGCCAGCAGGGGCGGGGCCCACTATGGCTACACCTTC. It encodes CASRGGAHYGYTF.

The CDR3 DNA follows: TGTGTAACCCCAAGCGGCCTTGTCACCGGGGAGCTGTTTTTT. It codes for CVTPSGLVTGELFF. The chain recombines TRBV3-1 (or the pseudogene TRBV3-2) with TRBJ2-2; D possibly corresponds to TRBD2 (5 bases). The CDR3 loop spans 14 amino acids. CDR1 is LGHDT and CDR2 is YNNKEL in the germline V gene (reference sequence).

The CDR3 is CASSSSGGSTEAFF. As DNA, the CDR3 is TGTGCCAGCAGCTCTAGTGGCGGGAGCACTGAAGCTTTCTTT. The chain employs TRBV7-2 and TRBJ1-1; the D is unclear. Germline-derived CDR1 and CDR2 are SGHTA and FQGNSA. The V and J ends lost 4 bases and 4 bases respectively, with 13 bases between them. The CDR3 length is 14 residues.

By proportion, this clone is medium-sized (0.01 to 0.1%). This chain links TRBV7-3 with TRBJ2-3, with D maybe TRBD2 (6 bases). The CDR3 length is 16 residues. Trimming pared 5 bases from V and 4 bases from J, leaving 19 bases between. The germline V gene has CDR1 SGHTA and CDR2 FQGTGA. CDR3 sequence: CASSHFGPGVADTQYF. CDR3 nucleotide sequence: TGTGCCAGCAGCCACTTTGGGCCGGGGGTGGCAGATACGCAGTATTTT. Based on the CDR3 plus reference TRBV7-3 and TRBJ2-3, the full variable domain is GAGVSQTPSNKVTEKGKYVELRCDPISGHTALYWYRQSLGQGPEFLIYFQGTGAADDSGLPNDRFFAVRPEGSVSTLKIQRTERGDSAVYLCASSHFGPGVADTQYFGPGTRLTVL.

The genes are TRBV2 and TRBJ1-5, with D perhaps matching TRBD1 (6 bases). The V gene lost 4 bases and the J gene lost 5 bases, with 15 bases spanning the gap. Germline CDR1 reads SNHLY; CDR2 reads FYNNEI. The CDR3 sequence is 15 residues long. CDR3 protein: CASSAPGVFYQPQHF. Written as DNA, the CDR3 is TGTGCCAGCAGTGCCCCAGGGGTATTCTATCAGCCCCAGCATTTT.

CDR3 sequence reads: CASSSVETGGRDGTDTQYF. CDR3 sequence (DNA): TGTGCCAGCAGCTCAGTGGAGACGGGGGGGCGGGATGGCACAGATACGCAGTATTTT. V is TRBV7-9 and J is TRBJ2-3, with 8 bases that match TRBD2. J gave up 1 base and V 4 bases, and 16 bases lay outside the gene matches. Germline CDR1 SEHNR, CDR2 FQNEAQ (reference sequence). CDR3 length: 19 amino acids.

The chain links TRBV12-5 to TRBJ1-1; possibly TRBD1 for D (5 bases). CDR3 length: 14 amino acids. The ends were cut back, 6 bases at V and 4 bases at J, with 15 bases in the middle. From germline, CDR1 is LGHNT and CDR2 FRNRAP. The CDR3, as DNA: TGTGCTAGTGGGCAGGGATTGGCGATCACTGAAGCTTTCTTT. Amino acids: CASGQGLAITEAFF.

The chain employs TRBV10-3 and TRBJ1-6; 8 bases line up with TRBD1. CDR3 length: 14 residues. Looked up from germline, CDR1 is ENHRY and CDR2 is SYGVKD. Trimming cost V 3 bases and J 7 bases; bases outside gene matches: 2. CDR3 protein: CAISERTGNSPLHF. CDR3 nucleotide sequence: TGTGCCATCAGTGAACGGACAGGGAATTCACCCCTCCACTTT.

The chain combines TRBV5-1 with TRBJ2-6; tentatively, D is TRBD1 (6 bases). The CDR3 sequence is 20 residues long. V shed 0 bases and J shed 0 bases, with 19 bases lying between them. Germline V gives CDR1 SGHRS, CDR2 YFSETQ. The CDR3 protein is CASSLDGRQELASGANVLTF. The CDR3 coding sequence is TGCGCCAGCAGCTTGGATGGGAGACAGGAGCTGGCCTCTGGGGCCAACGTCCTGACTTTC.

The chain joins TRBV5-6 to TRBJ1-6; TRBD1 agrees at 10 bases. This CDR3 spans 15 amino acids. The V gene end was trimmed by 1 base and the J gene end by 10 bases; junction bases not matched to a gene: 5. Germline CDR1 and CDR2: SGHDT and YYEEEE. CDR3 loop: CASSLPGTGESPLHF. The CDR3 DNA reads as TGTGCCAGCAGCTTGCCTGGGACAGGGGAATCACCCCTCCACTTT.

The V and J genes are TRBV6-6 and TRBJ2-5; possible D gene TRBD1, 6 bases. Germline V lookup: CDR1 MNHNY, CDR2 SVGAGI (reference sequence). The CDR3 extends over 13 amino acids. The V end lost 2 bases, the J end lost 3 bases, and 7 bases lay between the germline ends. CDR3 loop: CASSYNREETQYF. As DNA, the CDR3 is TGTGCCAGCAGTTACAACAGGGAAGAGACCCAGTACTTC.

In nucleotides, the CDR3 is TGTGCCAGCAGTGAAGAGGGGGATTCACCCCTCCACTTT. Translation: CASSEEGDSPLHF. V is TRBV6-4 and J is TRBJ1-6; D may be TRBD1 (6 bases). Germline V gene data show CDR1 as MRHNA and CDR2 as SNTAGT. Between the trimmed V and J ends, which lost 3 bases and 8 bases, there was a span of 8 bases. This CDR3 has 13 residues.